Below, one TCR beta chain is given with its context. This table comes from immunoSEQ multiplex PCR, and its TCRdb copy is limited to in-frame clones, with some not included. The sample shows about 39,000 clones, 80% to 90% of them seen only once. The germline CDR1 and CDR2 sequences are SGHNT and YYREEE (reference sequence). V lost 4 bases, J lost 0 bases, and 11 bases lay in between. CDR3 length: 15 amino acids. The data stem from a study of T cell changes during pregnancy in multiple sclerosis. This chain joins TRBV5-4 and TRBJ2-4; no reliable D call. This material consisted of CD4+ T cells from peripheral blood mononuclear cells, taken before pregnancy. This TCR was sampled from a female donor with multiple sclerosis, enrolled in a pregnancy study. Here the CDR3 DNA reads TGTGCCAGCAGCGCCTGGAGAGGAGCCAAAAACATTCAGTACTTC. It codes for CASSAWRGAKNIQYF.